This T cell receptor beta chain originates from a study of blood T cell repertoires in COVID-19. Study-level background: Samples came from the United States, Italy and Spain, spanning acute and convalescent COVID-19. PBMCs, B-cell-depleted T cells, or T cells were the source of the cDNA or gDNA that made up the material.

The germline CDR1 and CDR2 sequences are MNHEY and SVGAGI. V was pared by 6 bases and J by 2 bases, with 15 bases between. The CDR3 is 15 residues long. Original data processing: Amplification with reference gene primers provided the estimates of nucleated cell counts. Produced via immunoSEQ multiplex PCR; TCRdb's table is partial and in-frame only. Clonal size and the V and J genes are those of that table, whereas D and trimming came from the DNA. The sample holds almost 300,000 clones, around 90% seen once. V is TRBV6-5 and J is TRBJ2-3; maybe TRBD2 (6 bases). Sample: peripheral blood. The source of this sequence is a man in his 70s with acute or convalescent COVID-19. Written as DNA, the CDR3 is TGTGCCAGCAGAAGACTAGAGAGAATCACAGATACGCAGTATTTT. This gives the protein CASRRLERITDTQYF.